What follows are 16 T cell receptor beta chains derived from one specimen sequenced in a study of shared clonotypes between healthy human individuals. Repertoires were generated with immunoSEQ multiplex PCR, while TCRdb's copy carries only in-frame clones and drops some. The table shows some 2,500,000 clones, with 93% occurring only once. Sequenced input: naive CD4+ T cells from PBMCs. The subset was: CD45RA+ positively selected. Receptors were obtained from a man aged 18 to 30 in good health. Some clones in this sample may be carry-over from other donors' samples.

The J gene is TRBJ2-5, the V gene TRBV18; 11 bases fit TRBD1. This CDR3 region has 16 residues. CDR1 and CDR2 (germline): KGHSH, LQKENI. Trimming removed 5 bases from V and 1 base from J; junction bases left unmatched: 6. CDR3 sequence (DNA): TGTGCCAGCTCAGAGAGGACAGGGGGCTTCCAAGAGACCCAGTACTTC. This sequence encodes CASSERTGGFQETQYF.

V and J are TRBV4-3 and TRBJ1-2, with a tentative D call TRBD1 (6 bases). The V end was cut by 4 bases, the J end by 4 bases, with 16 bases between. This CDR3 contains 15 residues. Germline CDR1 and CDR2: LGHNA and YSLEER. The CDR3 spells CASSRGPGAAYGYTF. For the CDR3, the DNA is TGCGCCAGCAGCCGCGGGCCGGGGGCAGCCTATGGCTACACCTTC.

The chain couples TRBV10-3 to TRBJ1-2; 7 bases match TRBD1. The CDR3 loop spans 15 amino acids. With V trimmed by 0 bases and J by 5 bases, 6 bases remained unmatched. CDR1 is ENHRY and CDR2 is SYGVKD in the germline V gene. The CDR3 DNA is TGTGCCATCAGTGAGTCGGCCACAGGGGATTATGGCTACACCTTC. Translated: CAISESATGDYGYTF.

This chain's CDR3 is CASTPADRQIEKLFF. CDR3 in DNA: TGTGCCAGCACCCCGGCGGACAGGCAAATTGAAAAACTGTTTTTT. The chain carries TRBV28 and TRBJ1-4; 7 nucleotides align to TRBD1. Germline CDR1 reads MDHEN; CDR2 reads SYDVKM. The CDR3 consists of 15 residues. V trimming: 7 bases; J trimming: 7 bases; junction bases outside the gene matches: 12.

A word on this clone: Other DNA sequences in the same sample also yield this CDR3. The chain couples TRBV20-1 to TRBJ2-7; D ambiguous. Germline-derived CDR1 and CDR2 are DFQATT and SNEGSKA (reference sequence). Trimming left V 3 bases short and J 5 bases short, with 5 bases between. The length of the CDR3 is 10 residues. The CDR3 is CSASPDEQYF. The CDR3, as DNA: TGCAGTGCTAGTCCGGACGAGCAGTACTTC.

The J gene is TRBJ1-2, the V gene TRBV7-6; D may be TRBD1 (5 bases). V was pared by 5 bases and J by 0 bases, with 10 bases between. CDR3 length: 14 amino acids. From germline, CDR1 is SGHVS and CDR2 FNYEAQ. The DNA for the CDR3 is TGTGCCAGCAGCCGGGACCGAACTAACTATGGCTACACCTTC. It codes for CASSRDRTNYGYTF.

This chain connects TRBV5-1 to TRBJ1-1, with a possible D match to TRBD1 (6 bases). This CDR3 is built from 14 residues. Germline V gene sequence: CDR1 SGHRS, CDR2 YFSETQ. V lost 4 bases and J lost 2, with 12 bases in between. The CDR3 coding sequence is TGCGCCAGCAGCGTCGACAGGTTTAACACTGAAGCTTTCTTT. It yields the protein CASSVDRFNTEAFF.

This sequence joins TRBV9 and TRBJ2-2, with 8 bases identical to TRBD2. Trimming removed 4 bases from V and 4 bases from J; junction bases left unmatched: 6. CDR1 SGDLS and CDR2 YYNGEE come from the germline V gene. There are 15 residues in the CDR3. CDR3 protein: CASSPTGGSTGELFF. CDR3 nucleotide sequence: TGTGCCAGCAGCCCCACGGGGGGGAGCACCGGGGAGCTGTTTTTT.

The chain combines TRBV14 with TRBJ1-2, with 7 positions matching TRBD1. The J segment lost 4 bases and the V segment lost 1 base, leaving 3 bases of the junction unmatched. The V gene's germline CDR1 is SGHDN and CDR2 FVKESK. CDR3 length: 14 residues. The CDR3 sequence is CASSQGSGGYGYTF. DNA of the CDR3: TGTGCCAGCAGCCAAGGATCAGGGGGCTATGGCTACACCTTC.

In its sample, this clone was seen a few times. This rearrangement joins TRBV5-1 to TRBJ1-2; tentatively, D is TRBD1 (5 bases). Germline CDR1 reads SGHRS; CDR2 reads YFSETQ. CDR3 length: 14 residues. V shed 5 bases and J shed 3 bases, with 14 bases lying between them. DNA of the CDR3: TGCGCCAGCAGTTCCCCTCCGGGGGACTATGGCTACACCTTC. This sequence encodes CASSSPPGDYGYTF. The entire variable domain, with the rest obtained from reference TRBV5-1 and TRBJ1-2, is as follows: KAGVTQTPRYLIKTRGQQVTLSCSPISGHRSVSWYQQTPGQGLQFLFEYFSETQRNKGNFPGRFSGRQFSNSRSEMNVSTLELGDSALYLCASSSPPGDYGYTFGSGTRLTVV.

V is TRBV15 and J is TRBJ2-1; TRBD2 agrees at 14 bases. CDR1 and CDR2 from the germline V gene are LNHNV and YYDKDF (reference sequence). The CDR3 sequence is 19 residues long. V was clipped by 1 base and J by 5 bases; unmatched bases: 10. The CDR3 protein is CATSRVEPGLAGDDNEQFF. CDR3 nucleotides: TGTGCCACCAGCAGAGTAGAGCCGGGACTAGCGGGAGACGACAATGAGCAGTTCTTC. The whole variable domain, filled in from reference TRBV15 and TRBJ2-1, reads DAMVIQNPRYQVTQFGKPVTLSCSQTLNHNVMYWYQQKSSQAPKLLFHYYDKDFNNEADTPDNFQSRRPNTSFCFLDIRSPGLGDTAMYLCATSRVEPGLAGDDNEQFFGPGTRLTVL.

CDR3 sequence reads: CASRKQGAGNQPQHF. The CDR3 nucleotides read TGTGCCAGCAGAAAACAGGGCGCTGGCAATCAGCCCCAGCATTTT. V and J are TRBV6-5 and TRBJ1-5, with D maybe TRBD1 (6 bases). The CDR3 contains 15 residues. Deletions cut 6 bases from V and 2 bases from J, with 14 bases between. The germline V gene has CDR1 MNHEY and CDR2 SVGAGI.

The chain joins TRBV5-6 to TRBJ2-7; 10 bases match TRBD1. J gave up 7 bases and V 4 bases, and 5 bases lay outside the gene matches. Germline loops: CDR1 SGHDT, CDR2 YYEEEE. This CDR3 region has 13 residues. CDR3 nucleotides: TGTGCCAGCAGCCGGACAGGGGGGGAAGAGCAGTACTTC. Translating gives CASSRTGGEEQYF.

The table lists this clone with a count of one. The chain combines TRBV27 with TRBJ2-6; 10 bases agree with TRBD2. After removal of 9 bases from V and 0 bases from J, the junction contained 8 bases not matched to a gene. This CDR3 is 17 amino acids long. CDR1 is MNHEY and CDR2 is SMNVEV in the germline V gene (reference sequence). In DNA form, the CDR3 reads TGTGCCAGGCCCGGACTAGCGGAGTCCTCTGGGGCCAACGTCCTGACTTTC. Translating gives CARPGLAESSGANVLTF. Combining the CDR3 with reference TRBV27 and TRBJ2-6 gives the whole variable domain EAQVTQNPRYLITVTGKKLTVTCSQNMNHEYMSWYRQDPGLGLRQIYYSMNVEVTDKGDVPEGYKVSRKEKRNFPLILESPSPNQTSLYFCARPGLAESSGANVLTFGAGSRLTVL.

This rearrangement joins TRBV28 to TRBJ2-3; 7 bases map to TRBD2. This CDR3 is built from 14 residues. V dropped 8 bases and J dropped 2; count of bases not matched to a gene: 7. Germline CDR1 and CDR2: MDHEN and SYDVKM. The CDR3 reads CASGSGRNTDTQYF. CDR3 nucleotides: TGTGCCAGCGGTAGCGGGCGTAACACAGATACGCAGTATTTT.

V is TRBV13 and J is TRBJ2-7; 8 bases fit TRBD1. This CDR3 is 16 amino acids long. Germline V gene lookup returns CDR1 PRHDT and CDR2 FYEKMQ (reference sequence). J lost 5 bases, V lost 5 bases, and 14 bases had no gene match. For the CDR3, the DNA is TGTGCCAGCAGCCCCCCGACCCGACAGGGGAACCACGAGCAGTACTTC. It yields the protein CASSPPTRQGNHEQYF.